These 10 T cell receptor beta chains share one sample of origin, sequenced in a study of tumor-infiltrating lymphocytes in primary liver carcinoma. Taking about 20-31 mg of unsorted bulk tissue, the authors co-extracted RNA and DNA. The authors made TCR beta cDNA from 500 to 600 ng total RNA with a constant-region primer. Modified slightly, ARM-PCR produced TCR beta libraries over three nested multiplex PCR rounds. TRBV1-TRBV30 forward primers paired with a C-beta reverse primer were used in the first two PCR rounds, which ran approximately 10 cycles each. TCRdb reanalysed the multiplex PCR reads using MiXCR and keeps one entry per CDR3 protein. The sample lists about 50,000 distinct CDR3 sequences; 60% to 80% were seen once. The source material was liver tumor tissue from sampling region 5. Subset reported: tumor region T5, tumor centre. The receptors here all came from a man aged 35 to 55 with primary liver carcinoma and hepatitis B virus infection.

This clonotype was seen repeatedly, ten times or more. The chain has TRBV12-3 or TRBV12-4 and TRBJ2-1; TRBD1 might be the D (6 bases). The CDR3 loop spans 15 amino acids. The ends were cut back, 6 bases at V and 2 bases at J, with 14 bases in the middle. CDR3 region: CASRGAGRTYNEQFF. The DNA for the CDR3 is TGTGCCAGCAGGGGGGCAGGGCGGACCTACAATGAGCAGTTCTTC.

In this sample, this clonotype is medium-sized. The chain uses TRBV12-3 or TRBV12-4 and TRBJ1-1; D not resolved. The ends were cut back, 3 bases at V and 3 bases at J, with 11 bases in the middle. The CDR3 loop spans 14 amino acids. Here the CDR3 DNA reads TGTGCCAGCAGTTTGGTGGATAGGGACACTGAAGCTTTCTTT. This encodes CASSLVDRDTEAFF.

As regards this clonotype: Sequence at one end of the junction differs from germline and may be a read error. This chain uses TRBV6-1 with TRBJ2-7; D is possibly TRBD2 (6 bases). Germline V gene lookup returns CDR1 MNHNS and CDR2 SASEGT. There are 15 residues in the CDR3. The CDR3 nucleotides read TGTGCCAGCAGTGCTTCGACTAGAGGGAGTTACGTGCAGTACTTC. Encoded protein: CASSASTRGSYVQYF.

Remarks on this clonotype: As the CDR3 is not closed by the conserved phenylalanine or tryptophan, this likely results from a read error. The V call is TRBV4-3, the J call TRBJ1-4, with 10 bases that match TRBD1. Trimming removed 4 bases from V and 8 bases from J; junction bases left unmatched: 4. Germline CDR1 reads LGHNA; CDR2 reads YSLEER. This CDR3 has 14 residues. The CDR3 DNA follows: TGCGCCAGCAGCCGTGGACAGGGGGGAGAAAAACTGTTTTAT. Residues: CASSRGQGGEKLFY.

This clonotype was observed a few times. This chain connects TRBV20-1 to TRBJ1-1; 7 nucleotides align to TRBD1. Germline assignment: CDR1 DFQATT and CDR2 SNEGSKA (reference sequence). The ends lost 0 bases at V and 1 base at J; junction bases unmatched: 5. The CDR3 loop spans 15 amino acids. CDR3 sequence (DNA): TGCAGTGCTAGAGAGGACTGGACAGGGAACACTGAAGCTTTCTTT. This codes for CSAREDWTGNTEAFF.

On this clonotype itself: The germline gene is not matched at one end of the junction; a read error may be the cause. The V and J genes are TRBV15 and TRBJ2-5, with TRBD2 as a possible D gene (5 bases). The CDR3 is made up of 16 amino acids. Per the germline V gene, CDR1 is LNHNV and CDR2 is YYDKDF (reference sequence). The CDR3 is CATSNDGGGLQEAQYF. Here the CDR3 DNA reads TGTGCCACCAGCAACGATGGCGGAGGACTCCAAGAGGCCCAGTACTTC.

This clonotype occurred many times. The V gene is TRBV15, the J gene TRBJ2-1; TRBD2 matches 8 bases. V was pared by 3 bases and J by 6 bases, with 4 bases of the junction left unmatched. Germline lookup yields CDR1 LNHNV and CDR2 YYDKDF (reference sequence). The length of the CDR3 is 14 residues. This CDR3 reads CATSSSGTSNEQFF. In DNA form, the CDR3 reads TGTGCCACCAGCAGCTCCGGGACTAGCAATGAGCAGTTCTTC. The full variable domain, completed using reference TRBV15 and TRBJ2-1, is DAMVIQNPRYQVTQFGKPVTLSCSQTLNHNVMYWYQQKSSQAPKLLFHYYDKDFNNEADTPDNFQSRRPNTSFCFLDIRSPGLGDTAMYLCATSSSGTSNEQFFGPGTRLTVL.

Concerning this clonotype: This is likely a read error, given that the CDR3 carries no conserved phenylalanine or tryptophan at its end. The DNA is left out, because the CDR3 cannot be placed on it with certainty; the CDR3 is given as TCRdb lists it. V is TRBV29-1 and J is TRBJ1-5; the D segment call TRBD1 is taken from the table without a DNA check. Germline V gives CDR1 SQVTM, CDR2 ANQGSEA. Both ends counted, the CDR3 spans 13 residues. The CDR3 loop is CSAGGGANQPKHS.

As to this clonotype: Its ends do not fully match the called genes, so a read error is possible. This chain links TRBV4-2 with TRBJ2-1; D is ambiguous. Germline V CDR1 and CDR2: LGHNA, YNFKEQ. The CDR3 totals 15 residues. CDR3 sequence (DNA): TGTACCACCAGCCAAGGCTTCCAAACCATCAATGAGCAATTCTTC. This encodes CTTSQGFQTINEQFF.

In regard to this clonotype: The junction and the germline gene differ at one end; a read error may be behind it. The chain is built from TRBV11-2 and TRBJ2-7; weak D call: TRBD1 (5 bases). CDR3 length equals 14 residues. Germline CDR1 reads SGHAT; CDR2 reads FQNNGV. This CDR3 is CASSPNRNYYEQCF. CDR3 DNA: TGTGCCAGCAGCCCTAACAGGAACTACTACGAGCAGTGCTTC.